This entry lists 25 T cell receptor beta chains sequenced from one sample in a study of identical twins. A single record per CDR3 protein comes from TCRdb applying MiXCR to the 5' RACE reads. The sample shows a few hundred thousand distinct CDR3 sequences, around a sixth of them seen only once. The specimen was naive T cells sorted from blood. All receptors come from a man aged 50 to 59 in good health.

At least ten counts were recorded for this clonotype. This rearrangement joins TRBV5-1 to TRBJ1-4; unclear D gene. The CDR3 has 16 amino acids. The germline V and J ends were trimmed by 0 bases and 3 bases, with 12 bases remaining between them. Germline CDR1 and CDR2: SGHRS and YFSETQ. The CDR3 spells CASSLAPPGANEKLFF. The CDR3 bases are TGCGCCAGCAGCTTGGCGCCCCCTGGGGCTAATGAAAAACTGTTTTTT.

This clonotype was picked up many times. The chain links TRBV11-1 to TRBJ1-5, with 8 bases lining up with TRBD1. Germline lookup yields CDR1 SGHAT and CDR2 FQDESV (reference sequence). This CDR3 comprises 20 residues. V gave up 4 bases and J gave up 3 bases; unmatched junction bases: 20. The DNA for the CDR3 is TGTGCCAGCAGCTCCACCTTGGGATCGGACAGGGATGCGGCCAATCAGCCCCAGCATTTT. It translates to CASSSTLGSDRDAANQPQHF.

This clonotype was counted between two and nine times. The chain links TRBV5-1 to TRBJ2-5; D might be TRBD1 (6 bases). CDR3 size: 14 residues. V dropped 4 bases and J dropped 2 bases, with 12 bases sitting between them. The germline CDR1 and CDR2 sequences are SGHRS and YFSETQ. CDR3 residues: CASSPQGAQETQYF. DNA of the CDR3: TGCGCCAGCAGCCCACAGGGTGCACAAGAGACCCAGTACTTC.

This clonotype was picked up a small number of times. The chain links TRBV10-3 to TRBJ1-2; 10 bases agree with TRBD1. The CDR3 runs 15 residues. Trimming cost V 3 bases and J 8 bases; bases outside gene matches: 9. Per the germline V gene, CDR1 is ENHRY and CDR2 is SYGVKD. CDR3 in amino acids: CAISESRDRGYGYTF. For the CDR3, the DNA is TGTGCCATCAGTGAATCCCGGGACAGGGGATACGGCTACACCTTC.

This clonotype was counted between two and nine times. One end of the junction varies from germline; a read error may be responsible. The CDR3 loop reads CASSQDHGLAGGPRDF. CDR3 DNA: TGCGCCAGCAGCCAAGATCATGGACTAGCGGGAGGCCCCAGAGACTTC. The chain combines TRBV4-3 with TRBJ2-4, with TRBD2 identical over 14 bases. The CDR3 consists of 16 residues. Germline CDR1 is LGHNA and CDR2 is YSLEER.

DNA for the CDR3: TGTGCCAGTAGTATTCGACACCCAGATACGCAGTATTTT. This translates into CASSIRHPDTQYF. The chain carries TRBV19 and TRBJ2-3; D is unclear. In germline, CDR1 is LNHDA, CDR2 SQIVND (reference sequence). CDR3 length: 13 amino acids. Trimming shortened V by 3 bases and J by 4 bases, and 8 bases separated the two germline ends.

The chain joins TRBV3-1 to TRBJ2-7; D is undetermined. Trimming cost V 7 bases and J 4 bases, with 8 bases left between them. Germline CDR1 reads LGHDT; CDR2 reads YNNKEL (reference sequence). The CDR3 covers 11 residues. The CDR3 DNA reads TGTGCCAGCACACAAGGGTACGAGCAGTACTTC. It is translated as CASTQGYEQYF.

J is TRBJ2-1 and V is TRBV7-6; D is perhaps TRBD1 (7 bases). Germline V gene sequence: CDR1 SGHVS, CDR2 FNYEAQ. This CDR3 spans 15 amino acids. V was pared by 2 bases and J by 4 bases, with 12 bases between. CDR3 amino acids: CASSLSQGGYNEQFF. The CDR3 DNA reads TGTGCCAGCAGCTTATCCCAGGGGGGATACAATGAGCAGTTCTTC.

This chain uses TRBV5-1 with TRBJ2-3, with a tentative D call TRBD2 (5 bases). The CDR3 totals 15 residues. Trimming left V 0 bases short and J 4 bases short, with 12 bases between. Germline CDR1 is SGHRS and CDR2 is YFSETQ. DNA of the CDR3: TGCGCCAGCAGCTTGGGTCCCGGGGTGGCAGATACGCAGTATTTT. Its translation is CASSLGPGVADTQYF.

This clonotype came up many times. In nucleotides, the CDR3 is TGTGCCATCAGTGAGTCGAGTAGGGAACAGGGGGAAACTGAAGCTTTCTTT. Its translation: CAISESSREQGETEAFF. The gene calls are TRBV10-3 and TRBJ1-1, with 8 nucleotides matching TRBD1. V lost 0 bases, J lost 5 bases, and 11 bases stayed unmatched. Germline V gene data show CDR1 as ENHRY and CDR2 as SYGVKD. The length of the CDR3 is 17 residues.

This clonotype was detected a few times. The gene calls are TRBV20-1 and TRBJ2-3; D perhaps matches TRBD1 (6 bases). The germline CDR1 and CDR2 sequences are DFQATT and SNEGSKA (reference sequence). The CDR3 consists of 14 residues. V was pared by 1 base and J by 4 bases, with 12 bases between. This CDR3 reads CSARGLGASDTQYF. As DNA, the CDR3 is TGCAGTGCTAGAGGACTGGGGGCTTCAGATACGCAGTATTTT.

V and J are TRBV12-5 and TRBJ2-5; 8 bases agree with TRBD2. Germline values: CDR1 LGHNT, CDR2 FRNRAP. This CDR3 region has 15 residues. J lost 0 bases, V lost 7 bases, and 7 bases had no gene match. The CDR3 protein is CASAARGGHQETQYF. As DNA, the CDR3 is TGTGCTAGTGCGGCTCGGGGGGGCCACCAAGAGACCCAGTACTTC.

This clonotype came up a few times. The rearrangement links TRBV6-5 to TRBJ2-3, with D perhaps TRBD2 (5 bases). The CDR3 is 14 residues long. The germline V gene encodes CDR1 MNHEY and CDR2 SVGAGI. V dropped 2 bases and J dropped 5 bases, with 11 bases sitting between them. The CDR3, as DNA: TGTGCCAGCAGTTACCAAGGACGGGAAGATACGCAGTATTTT. As protein: CASSYQGREDTQYF.

This clonotype was counted between two and nine times. The rearrangement links TRBV27 to TRBJ2-3, with TRBD2 identical over 12 bases. The CDR3 runs 15 residues. Germline CDR1 and CDR2: MNHEY and SMNVEV (reference sequence). After removal of 5 bases from V and 5 bases from J, the junction contained 5 bases not matched to a gene. Written as DNA, the CDR3 is TGTGCCAGCAGTGTCGCACTAGCGGGAGGAGATACGCAGTATTTT. Encoded protein: CASSVALAGGDTQYF.

The chain carries TRBV5-4 and TRBJ1-1; D possibly corresponds to TRBD1 (5 bases). Trimming shortened V by 0 bases and J by 4 bases, and 13 bases separated the two germline ends. The CDR3 is 15 amino acids. Per the germline V gene, CDR1 is SGHNT and CDR2 is YYREEE (reference sequence). The CDR3 loop is CASSLDAGRGTEAFF. The CDR3 DNA is TGTGCCAGCAGCTTGGACGCGGGTAGGGGCACTGAAGCTTTCTTT.

The chain couples TRBV10-3 to TRBJ2-7; D ambiguous. This CDR3 comprises 15 residues. Trimming pared 3 bases from V and 5 bases from J, leaving 17 bases between. The V gene's germline CDR1 is ENHRY and CDR2 SYGVKD. DNA of the CDR3: TGTGCCATCAGTGATCCGGCTAGGAGAGATAACGAGCAGTACTTC. Translating gives CAISDPARRDNEQYF.

The V and J genes are TRBV20-1 and TRBJ2-1; no firm D call. Trimming pared 2 bases from V and 10 bases from J, leaving 18 bases between. The CDR3 loop spans 14 amino acids. Germline V gene sequence: CDR1 DFQATT, CDR2 SNEGSKA (reference sequence). The CDR3 DNA sequence: TGCAGTGCTAGAAGATCTCCGAACTACCTCGAGCAGTTCTTC. Translated, it gives CSARRSPNYLEQFF.

In this sample, this clonotype turned up a few times. The chain has TRBV7-8 and TRBJ1-3, with D possibly being TRBD1 (5 bases). V was trimmed by 3 bases and J by 4 bases, leaving 7 bases between them. CDR1 and CDR2 (germline): SGHVS, FQNEAQ. The CDR3 sequence is 13 residues long. For the CDR3, the DNA is TGTGCCAGCAGCTTTAACAGGGGAAACACCATATATTTT. This encodes CASSFNRGNTIYF.

This clonotype was counted a few times. V and J are TRBV7-8 and TRBJ2-7; 10 bases line up with TRBD1. Germline lookup yields CDR1 SGHVS and CDR2 FQNEAQ. V dropped 5 bases and J dropped 4; count of bases not matched to a gene: 8. The CDR3 contains 15 residues. The CDR3 is CASSPGTGALYEQYF. CDR3 bases: TGTGCCAGCAGCCCCGGGACAGGGGCACTTTACGAGCAGTACTTC. Full variable domain (outside the CDR3, taken from reference TRBV7-8 and TRBJ2-7): GAGVSQSPRYKVAKRGQDVALRCDPISGHVSLFWYQQALGQGPEFLTYFQNEAQLDKSGLPSDRFFAERPEGSVSTLKIQRTQQEDSAVYLCASSPGTGALYEQYFGPGTRLTVT.

This clonotype was counted only a few times. The V and J genes are TRBV5-1 and TRBJ1-2, with 8 bases aligning to TRBD1. The junction had 11 bases not matched to a gene; V was cut back by 3 bases and J by 4 bases. The CDR3 consists of 16 residues. CDR1 is SGHRS and CDR2 is YFSETQ in the germline V gene. CDR3 loop: CASSSDPGQDLYGYTF. For the CDR3, the DNA is TGCGCCAGCAGCTCGGACCCGGGACAGGACCTCTATGGCTACACCTTC.

The sample holds a few counts of this clonotype. The chain links TRBV11-2 to TRBJ2-5, with TRBD1 identical over 10 bases. Germline loops: CDR1 SGHAT, CDR2 FQNNGV. This CDR3 region has 14 residues. The trim removed 5 bases at V and 4 bases at J, leaving 4 bases unmatched. Here the CDR3 DNA reads TGTGCCAGCAGCGACAGGGGGCTCCGAGAGACCCAGTACTTC. Translating it yields CASSDRGLRETQYF. Variable domain in full (rest from reference TRBV11-2 and TRBJ2-5): EAGVAQSPRYKIIEKRQSVAFWCNPISGHATLYWYQQILGQGPKLLIQFQNNGVVDDSQLPKDRFSAERLKGVDSTLKIQPAKLEDSAVYLCASSDRGLRETQYFGPGTRLLVL.

A few counts support this clonotype. This chain uses TRBV10-3 with TRBJ1-2, with D unresolved. The germline CDR1 and CDR2 sequences are ENHRY and SYGVKD. CDR3 length: 14 residues. V lost 2 bases, J lost 8 bases, and 15 bases lay in between. In DNA, the CDR3 is TGTGCCATCAGTGAGCTGGAGAGGTTGGACGGCTACACCTTC. Amino acid sequence: CAISELERLDGYTF.

This clonotype was detected a few times. The chain recombines TRBV6-1 with TRBJ1-5, with D possibly being TRBD1 (6 bases). This CDR3 region has 15 residues. The V gene's germline CDR1 is MNHNS and CDR2 SASEGT. Trimming cost V 6 bases and J 1 base, with 13 bases left between them. CDR3: CASRKRGQSNQPQHF. The CDR3 DNA reads TGTGCCAGCAGGAAAAGAGGACAGAGCAATCAGCCCCAGCATTTT.

This clonotype was found a few times. This chain connects TRBV25-1 to TRBJ1-2; D not certain. The V end lost 2 bases, the J end lost 8 bases, and 9 bases lay between the germline ends. The CDR3 has 12 amino acids. Per germline, CDR1 MGHDK and CDR2 SYGVNS. The CDR3, as DNA: TGTGCCAGCAGTGAAGGAGTCTACGGCTACACCTTC. Amino acids: CASSEGVYGYTF.

This clonotype was found many times. The rearrangement uses TRBV7-2 and TRBJ2-3; D perhaps matches TRBD1 (5 bases). Deletions cut 0 bases from V and 6 bases from J, with 7 bases between. CDR1 is SGHTA, CDR2 FQGNSA, per germline. The CDR3 extends over 13 amino acids. CDR3 DNA sequence: TGTGCCAGCAGCTTAGCCCAGGGTGATACGCAGTATTTT. This codes for CASSLAQGDTQYF.